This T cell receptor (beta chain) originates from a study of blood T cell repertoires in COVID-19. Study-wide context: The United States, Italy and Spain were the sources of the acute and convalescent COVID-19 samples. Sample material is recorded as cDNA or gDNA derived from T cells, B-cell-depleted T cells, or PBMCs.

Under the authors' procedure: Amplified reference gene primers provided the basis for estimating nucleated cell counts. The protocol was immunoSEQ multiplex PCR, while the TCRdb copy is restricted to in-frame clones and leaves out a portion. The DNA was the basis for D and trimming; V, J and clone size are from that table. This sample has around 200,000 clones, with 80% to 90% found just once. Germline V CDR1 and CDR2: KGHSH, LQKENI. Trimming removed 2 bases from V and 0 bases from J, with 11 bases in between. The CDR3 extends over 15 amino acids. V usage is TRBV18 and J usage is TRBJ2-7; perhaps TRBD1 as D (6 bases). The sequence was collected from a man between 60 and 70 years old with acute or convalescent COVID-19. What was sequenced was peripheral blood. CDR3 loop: CASSPGQPPSYEQYF. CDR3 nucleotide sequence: TGTGCCAGCTCACCAGGACAGCCACCCTCCTACGAGCAGTACTTC.